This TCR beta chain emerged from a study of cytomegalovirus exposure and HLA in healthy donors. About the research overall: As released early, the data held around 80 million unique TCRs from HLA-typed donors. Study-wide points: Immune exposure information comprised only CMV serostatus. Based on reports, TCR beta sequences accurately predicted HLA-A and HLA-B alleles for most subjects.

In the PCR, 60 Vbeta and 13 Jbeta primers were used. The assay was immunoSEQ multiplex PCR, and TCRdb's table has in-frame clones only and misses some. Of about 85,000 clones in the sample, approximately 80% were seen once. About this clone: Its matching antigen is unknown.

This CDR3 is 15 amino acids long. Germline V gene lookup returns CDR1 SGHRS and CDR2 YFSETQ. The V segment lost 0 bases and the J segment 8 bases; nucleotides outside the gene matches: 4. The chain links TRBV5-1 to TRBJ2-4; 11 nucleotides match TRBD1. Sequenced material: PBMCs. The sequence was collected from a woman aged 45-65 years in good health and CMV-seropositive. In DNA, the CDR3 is TGCGCCAGCAGCTTGGAAGGGACAGGGGGTGACATTCAGTACTTC. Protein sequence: CASSLEGTGGDIQYF. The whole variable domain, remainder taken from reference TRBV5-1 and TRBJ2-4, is KAGVTQTPRYLIKTRGQQVTLSCSPISGHRSVSWYQQTPGQGLQFLFEYFSETQRNKGNFPGRFSGRQFSNSRSEMNVSTLELGDSALYLCASSLEGTGGDIQYFGAGTRLSVL.